This is a list of T cell receptor beta chains from one sample in a study of shared clonotypes between healthy human individuals. TCRdb's table, derived via immunoSEQ multiplex PCR, lists solely in-frame clones and lacks some. The sample has roughly 2,000,000 clones, 85% to 95% seen once. Source material: naive CD8+ T cells from PBMCs. Receptors were obtained from a man younger than 35 in good health. Some clones in this sample may be carry-over from other donors' samples. Each CDR3 is given with its conserved first and last residue. Each record gives: clone size, J gene, D gene, V gene, CDR3 DNA, CDR3 protein. A D gene is named only where the DNA matches it firmly. Clone size is given for some rows only: seen once, a few or many times, or a class if the clone is expanded.

. | TRBJ2-3 | TRBD2 | TRBV28 | TGTGCCAGCACACTAGCGGGAGGGCCGGAGACGCAGTATTTT | CASTLAGGPETQYF
. | TRBJ1-2 | TRBD1 | TRBV4-2 | TGTGCCAGCAGCCAGCTCCTACAGGGGGCGGGGGGCTACACCTTC | CASSQLLQGAGGYTF
. | TRBJ1-1 | TRBD1 | TRBV2 | TGTGCCAGCAGTGTGGCAGGGGGGTATACCACGAAGGGGGAAGCTTTCTTT | CASSVAGGYTTKGEAFF
. | TRBJ2-3 | TRBD2 | TRBV5-1 | TGCGCCAGCAGCTTAAGATTTGTTCGGGAGGGTAGCACAGATACGCAGTATTTT | CASSLRFVREGSTDTQYF
. | TRBJ2-7 | TRBD1 | TRBV29-1 | TGCAGCGTTGAGGGGACAGGGGGATCTGGGGCCTACGAGCAGTACTTC | CSVEGTGGSGAYEQYF
. | TRBJ2-3 | . | TRBV2 | TGTGCCAGCACCGAGCGGAATAGGTTAGCAGATACGCAGTATTTT | CASTERNRLADTQYF
. | TRBJ2-3 | TRBD2 | TRBV5-1 | TGCGCCAGCAGCCAAACTAGCGGGAGCACAGATACGCAGTATTTT | CASSQTSGSTDTQYF
once | TRBJ2-7 | . | TRBV7-8 | TGTGCCAGCAGCCTGGGGGGGGCGCTGGAGCAGTACTTC | CASSLGGALEQYF
. | TRBJ2-2 | . | TRBV6-6 | TGTGCCAGCAGTTACCAAATCGCTCGGACTCCCGGGGAGCTGTTTTTT | CASSYQIARTPGELFF
. | TRBJ2-1 | . | TRBV5-1 | TGCGCCAGCAGCTTGGCCGGCAGGGTCCCCCTGTACAATGAGCAGTTCTTC | CASSLAGRVPLYNEQFF
once | TRBJ2-5 | TRBD2 | TRBV4-3 | TGCGCCAGCAGCCAAGACCCTAGCGGACAAGAGACCCAGTACTTC | CASSQDPSGQETQYF
. | TRBJ2-7 | TRBD1 | TRBV11-2 | TGTGCCAGCAGCTTAGGTCCAGCTGGACAGGCCAATGACTACGAGCAGTACTTC | CASSLGPAGQANDYEQYF
. | TRBJ1-4 | . | TRBV5-1 | TGCGCCAGCAGCCCAGGCCAACGGACCCCTAATGAGAGGCTGTTTTTT | CASSPGQRTPNERLFF
. | TRBJ1-3 | TRBD1 | TRBV7-9 | TGTGCCAGCGTAAACAGGGGGGACTCTGGAAACACCATATATTTT | CASVNRGDSGNTIYF
. | TRBJ1-1 | TRBD1 | TRBV7-9 | TGTGCCAGCAGCCACGGACAGGGGGCCACTGAAGCTTTCTTT | CASSHGQGATEAFF
. | TRBJ2-2 | TRBD1 | TRBV27 | TGTGCCAGCAGCCTCCGGGGACAGGGTAACACCGGGGAGCTGTTTTTT | CASSLRGQGNTGELFF
. | TRBJ2-1 | . | TRBV7-9 | TGTGCAGACACCCAGGCTGGGGATGAGCAGTTCTTC | CADTQAGDEQFF
. | TRBJ2-7 | . | TRBV28 | TGTGCCAGCAGTTTATTAGTCGAGCAGTACTTC | CASSLLVEQYF
. | TRBJ1-2 | . | TRBV6-6 | TGTGCCAGCAGCCTGACAGGAGACAATGGCTACACCTTC | CASSLTGDNGYTF
. | TRBJ1-4 | . | TRBV11-3 | TGTGCCAGCAGGCCCAGGAATGAAAAACTGTTTTTT | CASRPRNEKLFF
. | TRBJ2-1 | TRBD2 | TRBV6-1 | TGTGCCAGCAGTGAAAAAGGACTAGGGAGTGAGCAGTTCTTC | CASSEKGLGSEQFF
. | TRBJ2-1 | . | TRBV4-3 | TGCGCCAGCAGCCAAGAGAGTCTCCCGTACAATGAGCAGTTCTTC | CASSQESLPYNEQFF
. | TRBJ2-1 | . | TRBV10-3 | TGTGCCATCAGTGACGACCGGGAGTTGGGCAATGAGCAGTTCTTC | CAISDDRELGNEQFF
. | TRBJ2-7 | . | TRBV11-2 | TGTGCCAGCGGAACGGTGGGGACCCCCCATCTCGAGCAGTACTTC | CASGTVGTPHLEQYF
. | TRBJ1-5 | TRBD1 | TRBV6-1 | TGTGCCAGCAGTGAACGGGGCAGGGGGAGTCCCGGTCAGCCCCAGCATTTT | CASSERGRGSPGQPQHF